This T cell receptor (beta chain) came from a study of blood T cell repertoires in COVID-19. About the research overall: Italy, Spain and the United States were the sources of the convalescent and acute COVID-19 samples. Sources were T cells, B-cell-depleted T cells, or PBMCs; the material itself was cDNA or gDNA.

Original analysis: Amplification from reference gene primers served as the basis for estimated nucleated cell counts. Produced via immunoSEQ multiplex PCR; TCRdb's table is partial and in-frame only. V, J and clone size derive from that table, while D and trimming were established from the DNA sequence. The repertoire holds roughly 300,000 clones, with roughly 86% as singletons. Trimming shortened V by 3 bases and J by 7 bases, and 10 bases separated the two germline ends. Germline V gives CDR1 MDHEN, CDR2 SYDVKM. This CDR3 comprises 13 residues. The sequenced material came from peripheral blood. The chain is built from TRBV28 and TRBJ1-5; maybe TRBD1 (6 bases). The TCR sequence derives from a woman aged 50 to 60 who had recovered from COVID-19. The CDR3 loop is CASSLSRGQPQHF. The CDR3 DNA is TGTGCCAGCAGTTTGTCCAGGGGCCAGCCCCAGCATTTT.